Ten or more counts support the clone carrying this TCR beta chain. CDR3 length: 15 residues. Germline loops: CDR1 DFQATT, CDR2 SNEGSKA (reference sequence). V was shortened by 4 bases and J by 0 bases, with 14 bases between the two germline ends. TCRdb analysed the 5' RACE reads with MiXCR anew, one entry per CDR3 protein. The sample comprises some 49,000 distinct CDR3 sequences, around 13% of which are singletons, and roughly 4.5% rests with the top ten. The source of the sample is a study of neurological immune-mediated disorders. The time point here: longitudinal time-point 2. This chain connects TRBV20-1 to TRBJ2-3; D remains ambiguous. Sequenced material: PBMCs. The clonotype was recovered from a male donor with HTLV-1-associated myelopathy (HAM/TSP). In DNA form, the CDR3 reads TGCAGTGCTATACGACCTCTTTCTAGCACAGATACGCAGTATTTT. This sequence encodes CSAIRPLSSTDTQYF.